The clone carrying this T cell receptor beta chain is a singleton in its sample. CD45RO-negative cells were positively selected for CCR7, leaving out terminally differentiated effector memory CD45RA+ cells. The method was immunoSEQ multiplex PCR; TCRdb's version includes in-frame clones alone and lacks a portion of them. The sample contains about 2.1 million clones, 85% to 95% of which appear only once. This sample stems from a study of shared clonotypes between healthy human individuals. Per germline, CDR1 SGHDN and CDR2 FVKESK. The CDR3 is 13 amino acids. The V and J ends lost 7 bases and 3 bases respectively, with 13 bases between them.

This receptor was identified in a man aged 18 to 30 in good health. Some clones in this sample may be carry-over from other donors' samples. The V call is TRBV14, the J call TRBJ2-7, with D perhaps assigned TRBD1 or TRBD2 (5 bases each). Sequences were obtained from naive CD8+ T cells from PBMCs. CDR3: CASTGDGIYEQYF. The CDR3 DNA sequence: TGTGCCAGCACTGGGGACGGGATCTACGAGCAGTACTTC. Together with reference TRBV14 and TRBJ2-7, the CDR3 gives the full variable domain: EAGVTQFPSHSVIEKGQTVTLRCDPISGHDNLYWYRRVMGKEIKFLLHFVKESKQDESGMPNNRFLAERTGGTYSTLKVQPAELEDSGVYFCASTGDGIYEQYFGPGTRLTVT.